This TCR beta chain was identified during a study of T-cell memory formation after mild COVID-19. Study information: Largely donor-specific TCR clusters were found. Study observations and caveats: SARS-CoV-2 specificity was not confirmed for second-wave clones peaking on day 37. Clones that contracted from day 15 to 85 had balanced CD4/CD8; later expanders were CD4+ biased.

TCRdb re-called the 5' RACE reads through MiXCR, storing one row per CDR3 protein. The table has a few hundred thousand distinct CDR3 sequences, around a sixth seen once; the top ten hold 20% to 25%. The CDR3 spans 12 residues. Germline V gene sequence: CDR1 SGHTA, CDR2 FQGNSA. Trimming cost V 1 base and J 6 bases, with 4 bases left between them. For this clonotype: The antigen is unknown.

V is TRBV7-2 and J is TRBJ2-1, with D hard to call. The sequenced sample was PBMCs or a T cell subset sorted from them (not recorded which). The sequence derives from a man aged 18 to 29 who had mild COVID-19 (a few samples of this study predate the infection). Cell type and time point are not known. The chain's CDR3 is CASSLDFNEQFF. The CDR3 DNA is TGTGCCAGCAGCTTAGACTTCAATGAGCAGTTCTTC. The full variable domain, rest sourced from reference TRBV7-2 and TRBJ2-1, is GAGVSQSPSNKVTEKGKDVELRCDPISGHTALYWYRQSLGQGLEFLIYFQGNSAPDKSGLPSDRFSAERTGGSVSTLTIQRTQQEDSAVYLCASSLDFNEQFFGPGTRLTVL.